The source of this TCR beta chain is a study of post-analysis software for immune sequencing data. Study details: As for disease course, relapsing-remitting, secondary progressive and progressive-relapsing multiple sclerosis were all included.

Germline V gene sequence: CDR1 LGHDT, CDR2 YNNKEL (reference sequence). The CDR3 length is 15 residues. V lost 8 bases, J lost 8 bases, and 22 bases lay in between. Unique molecular identifiers were built into the TCR beta cDNA libraries. MiXCR was run by TCRdb on the PCR reads, yielding one entry per CDR3 protein. In the table there are roughly 800,000 distinct CDR3 sequences, 53% of which are singletons. Study findings and constraints: The normalized Chao1 diversity of multiple sclerosis patients was significantly lower than that of controls. Under the F measure, samples that were prepared in one batch clustered strongly together. Higher frequency in patients than in controls was seen for roughly five TRBV segments, with TRBV5-6, TRBV5-1 and TRBV20-1 among them.

A note on this clonotype: The antigen is unknown.

The sequence was collected from a girl aged 5-17 years with multiple sclerosis. Sequencing used blood. The genes are TRBV3-1 and TRBJ2-1; D may be TRBD1 (7 bases). CDR3 loop: CASQGAGQFKDEQFF. The CDR3, as DNA: TGTGCCAGCCAAGGGGCGGGACAGTTTAAGGATGAGCAGTTCTTC.